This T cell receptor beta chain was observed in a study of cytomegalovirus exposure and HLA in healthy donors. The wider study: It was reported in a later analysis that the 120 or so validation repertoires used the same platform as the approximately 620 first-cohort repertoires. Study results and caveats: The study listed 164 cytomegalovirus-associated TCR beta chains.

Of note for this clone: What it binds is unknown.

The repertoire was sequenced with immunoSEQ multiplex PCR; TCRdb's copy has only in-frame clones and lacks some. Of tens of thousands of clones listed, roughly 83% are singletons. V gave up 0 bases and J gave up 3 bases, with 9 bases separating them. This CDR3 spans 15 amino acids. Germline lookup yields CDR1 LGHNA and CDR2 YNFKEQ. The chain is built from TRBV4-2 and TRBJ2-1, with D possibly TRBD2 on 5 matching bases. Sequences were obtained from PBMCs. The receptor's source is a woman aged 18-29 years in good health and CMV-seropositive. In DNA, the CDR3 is TGTGCCAGCAGCCAAGATTACGGGGACTACAATGAGCAGTTCTTC. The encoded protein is CASSQDYGDYNEQFF.